This entry concerns a single T cell receptor beta chain. In its sample, this clonotype was seen many times. Its specific antigen is unknown. No qualities accompany the bases; no much larger clone lies one base away. According to the study, the label for this sample's treatment or condition signals: in vitro stimulation with specific CMV peptide epitopes to enrich CMV-specific T cells. CDR1 and CDR2 are read off the germline V gene (reference sequence) as SEHNR and FQNEAQ. V drops 4 bases and J drops 0 bases, leaving 21 bases in between. The cysteine opens and the phenylalanine closes a CDR3 of 18 amino acids. Left in the record is the CDR3 DNA by itself, 54 bases read in frame from the first base. The data are from a study of T cell repertoires in cytomegalovirus infection (dated by TCRdb to 2018 to 2020). Regarding the research as a whole: Recently identified HLA-C-restricted CMV epitopes, whose presentation resists viral immunomodulation, were targeted by peptide stimulations together with well-studied HLA-B-restricted epitopes. The HLA type of each donor mattered for the analysis, because public TCR beta signatures pointed to carriage of CMV infection along with the matching HLA type.

What the study reported, not specific to this receptor: The ex vivo response was dominated by HLA-C-restricted CMV-specific TCR beta clonotypes, and the single most frequent clonotype in two of eight donors was supplied by these HLA-C-restricted clonotypes. In both this cohort and an independent cohort of several hundred donors, the cumulative frequency of public TCR beta family members distinguished carriers of CMV infection plus the relevant HLA type.

The instrument given in TCRdb is Illumina HiSeq 1500. Clones were called with MiXCR by TCRdb after fastp trimmed the public reads at Q25, and only in-frame beta chains were retained. Duplicate CDR3 protein sequences are folded into a single record with the most common DNA and genes. A total of roughly 120,000 distinct CDR3 sequences appear in this sample, roughly 31% of them only once. Approximately 41% of the sample lies in the top ten. The sample in question was CD8+ T cells from cultured PBMCs, obtained from culture after CMV antigen stimulation. The chain is encoded by TRBV7-9 joined to TRBJ1-1, and possibly TRBD1, on 6 matching bases. The sequence was collected from a human donor in good health (CMV status not recorded). Some clones in this sample may be carry-over from other donors' samples. The DNA sequence is TGTGCCAGCAGCTCCGCAATAAGGACAGCCAAAATGAACACTGAAGCTTTCTTT. Protein translation: CASSSAIRTAKMNTEAFF. The entire variable domain, with the stretches around the CDR3 drawn from the reference TRBV7-9 and TRBJ1-1 proteins, is DTGVSQNPRHKITKRGQNVTFRCDPISEHNRLYWYRQTLGQGPEFLTYFQNEAQLEKSRLLSDRFSAERPKGSFSTLEIQRTEQGDSAMYLCASSSAIRTAKMNTEAFFGQGTRLTVV.